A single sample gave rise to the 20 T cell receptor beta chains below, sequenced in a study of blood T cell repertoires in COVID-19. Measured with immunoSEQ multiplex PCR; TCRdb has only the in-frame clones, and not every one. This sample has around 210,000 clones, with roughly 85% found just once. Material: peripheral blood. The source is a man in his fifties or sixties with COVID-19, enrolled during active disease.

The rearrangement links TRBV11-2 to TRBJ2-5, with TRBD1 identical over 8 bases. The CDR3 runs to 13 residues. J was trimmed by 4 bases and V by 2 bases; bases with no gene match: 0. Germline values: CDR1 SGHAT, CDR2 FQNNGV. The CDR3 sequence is CASSLQGAETQYF. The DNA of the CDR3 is TGTGCCAGCAGCTTACAGGGGGCAGAGACCCAGTACTTC.

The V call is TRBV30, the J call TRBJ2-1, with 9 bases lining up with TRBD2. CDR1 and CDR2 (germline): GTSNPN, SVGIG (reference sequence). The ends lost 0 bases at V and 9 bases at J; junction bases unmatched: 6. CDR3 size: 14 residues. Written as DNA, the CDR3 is TGTGCCTGGAGTGTCGGAAGCGGGGGGAGTGAGCAGTTCTTC. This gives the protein CAWSVGSGGSEQFF.

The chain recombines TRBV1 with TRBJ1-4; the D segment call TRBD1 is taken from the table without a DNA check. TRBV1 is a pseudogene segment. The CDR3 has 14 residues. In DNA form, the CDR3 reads TGCACCAGCAGCCTGGGCCCAAAGAATGAAAAACTGTTTTTT. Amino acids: CTSSLGPKNEKLFF.

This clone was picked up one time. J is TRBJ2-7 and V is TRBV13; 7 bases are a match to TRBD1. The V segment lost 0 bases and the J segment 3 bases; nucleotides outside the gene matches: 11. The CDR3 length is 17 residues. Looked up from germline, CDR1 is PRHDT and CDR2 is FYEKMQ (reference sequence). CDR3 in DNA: TGTGCCAGCAGCTTAGGAAATACAGGGGAAAGAAACTACGAGCAGTACTTC. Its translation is CASSLGNTGERNYEQYF.

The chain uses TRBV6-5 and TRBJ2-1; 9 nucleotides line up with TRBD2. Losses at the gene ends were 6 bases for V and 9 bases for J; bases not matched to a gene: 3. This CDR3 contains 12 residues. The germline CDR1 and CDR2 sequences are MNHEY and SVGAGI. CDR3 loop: CASSLAGSEQFF. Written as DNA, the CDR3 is TGTGCCAGCAGCCTAGCGGGATCTGAGCAGTTCTTC.

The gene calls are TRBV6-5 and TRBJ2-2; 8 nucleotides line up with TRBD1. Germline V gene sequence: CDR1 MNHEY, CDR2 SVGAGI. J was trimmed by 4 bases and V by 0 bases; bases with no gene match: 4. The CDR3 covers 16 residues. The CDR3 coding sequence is TGTGCCAGCAGTTACTCGCGCACAGGGGGCACCGGGGAGCTGTTTTTT. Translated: CASSYSRTGGTGELFF.

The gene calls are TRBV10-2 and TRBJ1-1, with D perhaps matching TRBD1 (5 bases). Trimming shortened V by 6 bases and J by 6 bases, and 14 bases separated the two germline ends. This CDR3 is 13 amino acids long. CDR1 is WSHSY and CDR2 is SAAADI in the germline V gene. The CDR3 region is CASREPRDSEAFF. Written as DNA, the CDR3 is TGCGCCAGCAGAGAACCCAGGGACTCTGAAGCTTTCTTT.

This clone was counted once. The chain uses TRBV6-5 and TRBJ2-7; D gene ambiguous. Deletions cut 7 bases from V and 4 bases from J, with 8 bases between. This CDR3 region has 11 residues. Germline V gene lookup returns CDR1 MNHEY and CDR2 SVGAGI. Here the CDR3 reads CASTSVYEQYF. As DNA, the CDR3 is TGTGCCAGCACTTCAGTGTACGAGCAGTACTTC.

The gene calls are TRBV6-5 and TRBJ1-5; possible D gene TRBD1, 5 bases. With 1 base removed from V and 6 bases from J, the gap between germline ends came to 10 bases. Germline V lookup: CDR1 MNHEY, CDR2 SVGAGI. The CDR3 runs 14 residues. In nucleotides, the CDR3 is TGTGCCAGCAGTTACTACCAGGGAGGTCAGCCCCAGCATTTT. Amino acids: CASSYYQGGQPQHF.

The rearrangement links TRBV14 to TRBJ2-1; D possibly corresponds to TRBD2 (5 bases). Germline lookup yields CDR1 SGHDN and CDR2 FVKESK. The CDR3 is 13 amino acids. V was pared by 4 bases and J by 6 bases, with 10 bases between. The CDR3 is CASSPWAGNEQFF. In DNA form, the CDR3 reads TGTGCCAGCAGCCCCTGGGCGGGCAATGAGCAGTTCTTC.

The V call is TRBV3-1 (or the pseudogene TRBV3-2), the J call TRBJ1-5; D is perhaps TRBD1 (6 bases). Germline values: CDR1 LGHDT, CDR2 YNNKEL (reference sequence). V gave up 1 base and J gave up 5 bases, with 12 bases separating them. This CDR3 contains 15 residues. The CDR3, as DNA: TGTGCCAGCAGCCAAGCGCAGGGGCCTTATCAGCCCCAGCATTTT. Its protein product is CASSQAQGPYQPQHF.

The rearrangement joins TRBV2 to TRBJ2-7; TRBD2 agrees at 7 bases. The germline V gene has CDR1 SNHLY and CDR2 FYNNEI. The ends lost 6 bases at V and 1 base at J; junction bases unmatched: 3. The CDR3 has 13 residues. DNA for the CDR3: TGTGCCAGCAGGGGGGGGATTTCCTACGAGCAGTACTTC. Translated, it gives CASRGGISYEQYF.

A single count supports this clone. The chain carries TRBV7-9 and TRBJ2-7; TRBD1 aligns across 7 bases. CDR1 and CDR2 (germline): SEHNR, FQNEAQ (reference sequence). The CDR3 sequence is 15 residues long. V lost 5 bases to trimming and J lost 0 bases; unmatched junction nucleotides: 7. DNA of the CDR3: TGTGCCAGCAGCCAAGGGACAGTCGGCTCCTACGAGCAGTACTTC. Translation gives CASSQGTVGSYEQYF.

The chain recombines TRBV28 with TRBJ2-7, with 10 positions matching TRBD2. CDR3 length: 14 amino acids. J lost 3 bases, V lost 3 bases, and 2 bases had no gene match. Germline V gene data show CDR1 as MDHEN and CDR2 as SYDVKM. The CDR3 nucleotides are TGTGCCAGCAGTTTTCCTAGCGGGGGCTACGAGCAGTACTTC. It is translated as CASSFPSGGYEQYF. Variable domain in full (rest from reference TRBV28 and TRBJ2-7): DVKVTQSSRYLVKRTGEKVFLECVQDMDHENMFWYRQDPGLGLRLIYFSYDVKMKEKGDIPEGYSVSREKKERFSLILESASTNQTSMYLCASSFPSGGYEQYFGPGTRLTVT.

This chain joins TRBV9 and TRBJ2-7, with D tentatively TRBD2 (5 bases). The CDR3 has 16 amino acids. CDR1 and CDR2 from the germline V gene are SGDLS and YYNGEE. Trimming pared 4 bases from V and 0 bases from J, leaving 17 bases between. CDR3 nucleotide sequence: TGTGCCAGCAGCCCGAACCCGGACTGGGCCTCCTACGAGCAGTACTTC. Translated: CASSPNPDWASYEQYF.

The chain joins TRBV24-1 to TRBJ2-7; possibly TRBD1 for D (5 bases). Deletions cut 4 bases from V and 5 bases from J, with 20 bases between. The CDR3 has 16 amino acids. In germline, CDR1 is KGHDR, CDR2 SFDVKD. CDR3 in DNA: TGTGCCACCAGTGACCCCCGAATGGCAGGGAAAAACGAGCAGTACTTC. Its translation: CATSDPRMAGKNEQYF.

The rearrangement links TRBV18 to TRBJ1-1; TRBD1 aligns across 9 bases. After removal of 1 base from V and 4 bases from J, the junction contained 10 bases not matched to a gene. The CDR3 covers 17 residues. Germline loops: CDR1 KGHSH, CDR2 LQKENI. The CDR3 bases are TGTGCCAGCTCACCACGACAGGGGGTCCCCTTGGGCACTGAAGCTTTCTTT. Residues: CASSPRQGVPLGTEAFF.

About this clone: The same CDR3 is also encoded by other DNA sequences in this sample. In nucleotides, the CDR3 is TGCGCCAGCAGCCTGGGACAGGGCACCTACAATGAGCAGTTCTTC. As protein: CASSLGQGTYNEQFF. The V and J genes are TRBV5-1 and TRBJ2-1; 9 nucleotides agree with TRBD1. The J segment lost 2 bases and the V segment lost 4 bases, leaving 4 bases of the junction unmatched. The CDR3 runs to 15 residues. Germline CDR1 reads SGHRS; CDR2 reads YFSETQ.

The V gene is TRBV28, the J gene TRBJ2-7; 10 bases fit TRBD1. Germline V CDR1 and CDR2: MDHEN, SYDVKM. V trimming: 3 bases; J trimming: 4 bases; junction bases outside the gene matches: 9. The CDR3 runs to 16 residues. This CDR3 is CASSLIGDRGRYEQYF. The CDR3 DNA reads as TGTGCCAGCAGTTTGATAGGAGACAGGGGGCGATACGAGCAGTACTTC.

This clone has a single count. For the CDR3, the DNA is TGTGCCAGCAGTGACTCGCAATTCGCAGGGGGTGGCTACACCTTC. As protein: CASSDSQFAGGGYTF. The chain has TRBV6-4 and TRBJ1-2; 7 bases are shared with TRBD1. Germline V CDR1 and CDR2: MRHNA, SNTAGT. The CDR3 runs to 15 residues. The V segment lost 0 bases and the J segment 7 bases; nucleotides outside the gene matches: 8.